The following is a T cell receptor (beta chain) sequence with its context. Its antigen is as yet unknown. The entry originates in a study of CXCR3-negative and CXCR3-positive naive CD8 T cells. Study summary: The libraries together contributed about 130 million TRB reads, each supplying about 1.5 +/- 0.3 million.

The method, 5' RACE with UMI labels, was used to prepare the TRB cDNA libraries. TCRdb re-called the 5' RACE reads; every CDR3 protein appears as one record, without DNA. The repertoire table contains tens of thousands of distinct CDR3 sequences. Germline V lookup: CDR1 LGHNA, CDR2 YSLEER. The CDR3 extends over 16 amino acids. Study-wide findings and caveats: Both naive subsets showed comparably high diversity, and memory CD8+ cells showed much lower diversity.

Investigators sorted each CD8+ T cell subset in triplicate, taking 300,000 cells each time. Source material: memory CD8+ T cells from blood. The chain links TRBV4-3 to TRBJ2-2. The source of this sequence is a human donor in good health. Some clones in this sample may be carry-over from other donors' samples. The CDR3 reads CASSRSTVPTTGELFF.